These 20 T cell receptor beta chains came from one sample sequenced in a study of cytomegalovirus exposure and HLA in healthy donors. PCR used 60 Vbeta primers and 13 Jbeta primers. Method: immunoSEQ multiplex PCR; TCRdb's copy keeps in-frame clones and lacks some. In the table there are some 80,000 clones, roughly four fifths of which are singletons. The sample consisted of PBMCs. The receptors shown here come from a human donor in good health.

This chain uses TRBV29-1 with TRBJ2-5, with TRBD2 matching 12 bases. J was trimmed by 5 bases and V by 4 bases; bases with no gene match: 5. This CDR3 has 14 residues. CDR1 and CDR2 from the germline V gene are SQVTM and ANQGSEA. CDR3 amino acids: CSVASGGARETQYF. CDR3 coding DNA: TGCAGCGTTGCTAGCGGGGGGGCTAGGGAGACCCAGTACTTC.

CDR3 coding DNA: TGTGCCAGCAGTCTAAGGGGGGGCGCGACTGAAGCTTTCTTT. It encodes CASSLRGGATEAFF. The chain couples TRBV27 to TRBJ1-1; a possible D gene is TRBD1 (6 bases). The CDR3 runs 14 residues. The ends were cut back, 5 bases at V and 5 bases at J, with 15 bases in the middle. Germline V CDR1 and CDR2: MNHEY, SMNVEV (reference sequence).

The gene calls are TRBV4-2 and TRBJ1-6; D is ambiguous. Trimming pared 0 bases from V and 0 bases from J, leaving 6 bases between. This CDR3 comprises 16 residues. The germline V gene has CDR1 LGHNA and CDR2 YNFKEQ. CDR3 residues: CASSQEGSSYNSPLHF. The CDR3 DNA reads TGTGCCAGCAGCCAAGAGGGGAGCTCCTATAATTCACCCCTCCACTTT.

The rearrangement joins TRBV7-6 to TRBJ2-5; possibly TRBD2 for D (5 bases). The V gene lost 4 bases and the J gene lost 1 base, with 13 bases spanning the gap. This CDR3 has 15 amino acids. The germline gives CDR1 SGHVS, CDR2 FNYEAQ. CDR3 DNA sequence: TGTGCCAGCAGCTCCGGGGTCGGGCCCCAAGAGACCCAGTACTTC. Its translation is CASSSGVGPQETQYF.

This chain connects TRBV18 to TRBJ1-2, with 8 nucleotides matching TRBD1. The CDR3 spans 16 residues. V lost 5 bases, J lost 0 bases, and 8 bases stayed unmatched. Germline CDR1 and CDR2: KGHSH and LQKENI. The CDR3 sequence is CASSRGQGPANYGYTF. CDR3 nucleotides: TGTGCCAGCTCAAGAGGACAGGGCCCAGCTAACTATGGCTACACCTTC.

The gene calls are TRBV7-9 and TRBJ1-5, with unresolved D. V lost 1 base and J 1 base, leaving 11 bases between the germline ends. This CDR3 has 16 residues. Per germline, CDR1 SEHNR and CDR2 FQNEAQ (reference sequence). Written as DNA, the CDR3 is TGTGCCAGCAGCTTAGGGGTTCCTAGAAGCAATCAGCCCCAGCATTTT. It is translated as CASSLGVPRSNQPQHF.

This chain uses TRBV7-9 with TRBJ2-3; 13 nucleotides match TRBD2. The CDR3 totals 18 residues. Trimming cost V 5 bases and J 0 bases; bases outside gene matches: 8. In germline, CDR1 is SEHNR, CDR2 FQNEAQ (reference sequence). CDR3 loop: CASSIPGLAGYSTDTQYF. The CDR3 DNA follows: TGTGCCAGCAGCATCCCGGGACTAGCGGGGTATAGCACAGATACGCAGTATTTT.

The CDR3 region has the DNA TGTGCCAGCTCACCGCCTCTAGCGGGGGGGCGGAATGAGCAGTTCTTC. This encodes CASSPPLAGGRNEQFF. This chain uses TRBV18 with TRBJ2-1; 12 bases fit TRBD2. Germline trimming cut 3 bases from V and 7 bases from J; bases unmatched to any gene: 7. The CDR3 sequence is 16 residues long. From germline, CDR1 is KGHSH and CDR2 LQKENI.

This chain joins TRBV28 and TRBJ2-6, with D possibly TRBD2 on 6 matching bases. Trimming took off 3 bases at V and 15 bases at J, with 18 bases between the two ends. Germline V lookup: CDR1 MDHEN, CDR2 SYDVKM. The CDR3 totals 14 residues. CDR3 in amino acids: CASSFEVGLSGLTF. In nucleotides, the CDR3 is TGTGCCAGCAGTTTCGAGGTGGGACTCTCGGGCCTGACTTTC.

This chain uses TRBV11-2 with TRBJ2-7; 10 bases are a match to TRBD1. Germline V gives CDR1 SGHAT, CDR2 FQNNGV. The CDR3 is made up of 15 amino acids. Trimming at V came to 4 bases and at J to 5 bases, leaving 8 bases not matched to a gene. CDR3 DNA sequence: TGTGCCAGCAGCTCCACATCCGGGACAGGGGACGAGCAGTACTTC. It translates to CASSSTSGTGDEQYF.

The V and J genes are TRBV6-5 and TRBJ1-5; no clear D. Trimming pared 2 bases from V and 1 base from J, leaving 9 bases between. The CDR3 has 15 amino acids. Germline CDR1 and CDR2: MNHEY and SVGAGI. The CDR3 loop reads CASSYRGKSNQPQHF. The CDR3 nucleotides read TGTGCCAGCAGTTACCGGGGAAAGAGCAATCAGCCCCAGCATTTT.

The chain has TRBV7-9 and TRBJ1-4; 7 bases align to TRBD1. The V gene's germline CDR1 is SEHNR and CDR2 FQNEAQ (reference sequence). The CDR3 totals 14 residues. V lost 1 base and J lost 6; bases outside the gene matches: 2. The CDR3 region has the DNA TGTGCCAGCAGCTTAGAGGGGGCTTATGAAAAACTGTTTTTT. Its translation: CASSLEGAYEKLFF.

This chain links TRBV19 with TRBJ2-2, with 10 bases aligning to TRBD1. The CDR3 has 15 residues. The ends lost 10 bases at V and 4 bases at J; junction bases unmatched: 9. The germline gives CDR1 LNHDA, CDR2 SQIVND (reference sequence). CDR3 loop: CATQRTGGTTGELFF. The CDR3 coding sequence is TGTGCCACTCAGAGGACAGGGGGGACCACCGGGGAGCTGTTTTTT. Full variable domain (rest looked up from reference TRBV19 and TRBJ2-2): DGGITQSPKYLFRKEGQNVTLSCEQNLNHDAMYWYRQDPGQGLRLIYYSQIVNDFQKGDIAEGYSVSREKKESFPLTVTSAQKNPTAFYLCATQRTGGTTGELFFGEGSRLTVL.

The V call is TRBV5-6, the J call TRBJ1-2; the D gene is possibly TRBD1 (6 bases). The length of the CDR3 is 14 residues. Germline CDR1 is SGHDT and CDR2 is YYEEEE. The V gene lost 2 bases and the J gene lost 0 bases, with 8 bases spanning the gap. CDR3 amino acids: CASSFQGPNYGYTF. As DNA, the CDR3 is TGTGCCAGCAGCTTTCAGGGGCCTAACTATGGCTACACCTTC. Full variable domain (missing parts from reference TRBV5-6 and TRBJ1-2): DAGVTQSPTHLIKTRGQQVTLRCSPKSGHDTVSWYQQALGQGPQFIFQYYEEEERQRGNFPDRFSGHQFPNYSSELNVNALLLGDSALYLCASSFQGPNYGYTFGSGTRLTVV.

The chain carries TRBV6-1 and TRBJ2-2; no clear D gene. The V gene's germline CDR1 is MNHNS and CDR2 SASEGT. V lost 2 bases to trimming and J lost 8 bases, with 9 bases between them. This CDR3 contains 13 residues. The DNA for the CDR3 is TGTGCCAGCAGTGAAACCGCCCGGGGGGAGCTGTTTTTT. Translating gives CASSETARGELFF.

This chain links TRBV7-2 with TRBJ2-7, with TRBD2 matching over 12 bases. Trimming removed 5 bases from V and 4 bases from J; junction bases left unmatched: 6. CDR3 length equals 15 residues. CDR1 SGHTA and CDR2 FQGNSA come from the germline V gene. Written as DNA, the CDR3 is TGTGCCAGCAGCACCCGGACTAGCGGGGAATACGAGCAGTACTTC. The encoded protein is CASSTRTSGEYEQYF.

J is TRBJ2-1 and V is TRBV7-8; 7 nucleotides match TRBD2. V lost 5 bases to trimming and J lost 0 bases; unmatched junction nucleotides: 4. Germline V gene data show CDR1 as SGHVS and CDR2 as FQNEAQ. The length of the CDR3 is 15 residues. The CDR3 DNA is TGTGCCAGCAGCCCGCCGGGGGGCTCCTACAATGAGCAGTTCTTC. Its translation: CASSPPGGSYNEQFF.

This chain connects TRBV19 to TRBJ1-5; D is possibly TRBD1 (5 bases). V lost 6 bases and J 0 bases, leaving 12 bases between the germline ends. Germline assignment: CDR1 LNHDA and CDR2 SQIVND (reference sequence). The CDR3 is 15 residues long. CDR3: CASSRAGRSNQPQHF. In nucleotides, the CDR3 is TGTGCCAGTAGCAGAGCAGGGCGTAGCAATCAGCCCCAGCATTTT.

The CDR3 coding sequence is TGTGCCAGCAGCTTTCAAAGGACAGGGGGCCCCGGGGAGCTGTTTTTT. Translated, it gives CASSFQRTGGPGELFF. The V call is TRBV5-4, the J call TRBJ2-2, with TRBD1 identical over 11 bases. Germline assignment: CDR1 SGHNT and CDR2 YYREEE (reference sequence). The CDR3 has 16 amino acids. J was trimmed by 6 bases and V by 2 bases; bases with no gene match: 6.

The rearrangement joins TRBV4-3 to TRBJ1-4, with 8 bases lining up with TRBD1. Per germline, CDR1 LGHNA and CDR2 YSLEER. This CDR3 spans 16 amino acids. Trimming at V came to 1 base and at J to 7 bases, leaving 8 bases not matched to a gene. CDR3 nucleotide sequence: TGCGCCAGCAGCCAAGCCCCAACACAGGGGGGTGAAAAACTGTTTTTT. It codes for CASSQAPTQGGEKLFF.